The subject of this entry is one T cell receptor (beta chain). Its antigen is still unknown. One base away there is no much larger clone; base qualities are not given. The germline V gene (reference sequence) supplies CDR1 SEHNR and CDR2 FQNEAQ. The CDR3 starts with the cysteine, ends with the phenylalanine, and has 19 residues. Here the CDR3 DNA is all that survives: 57 bases in frame from base 1. V is reduced by 6 bases and J by 7 bases, leaving a spacing of 33 bases between them. This entry comes from a study of cytomegalovirus exposure and HLA in healthy donors (dated by TCRdb to about 2017). As for the study more broadly: In an earlier analysis of under 600 of the donors, approximately 300 Gb of sequence data and some 120 million unique TCR beta sequences from about 190 million T cells were reported. An early release that covered approximately 600 HLA-typed donors contained around 330 gigabases of sequencing data and 80 million or so unique TCR sequences. Of the 300 to 500 genotyped donors, 81% were placed in the genetic ancestry cluster associated with self-reported Caucasian donors. The study aimed to test whether cataloging public T cell receptors could reveal signatures of past pathogen exposure. The study used immunosequencing to profile the T cell repertoires of some 600 subjects and linked those repertoires to cytomegalovirus serostatus. In addition to the first cohort of 666 subjects, a separate validation cohort of about 120 different subjects was used. To predict cytomegalovirus infection status, the study brought together high-throughput TCR immunosequencing, statistical association of individual TCRs with disease status, and machine learning. A later analysis re-examined previously published TCR beta repertoires from roughly 650 donors and added high-resolution HLA genotyping to investigate patterns of TCR occurrence. Rather than drawing on any new phenotypic data, the later analysis identified candidate immune exposures from TCR beta sequences and the way those sequences occurred across donors. To decide whether each TCR beta V gene segment behaved as functional or pseudogenic, an earlier analysis of some 580 of the donors relied on high-throughput TCR beta sequencing. Alongside the repertoire data, information on donor age, sex, ethnicity and CMV serostatus was compiled. In a later genetic analysis, genome-wide SNP genotypes for about three fifths of the 666 donors were used, and that subset was treated as a discovery cohort. Every discovery cohort repertoire had been produced on one sequencing platform. HLA typing included class I and class II loci at four-digit resolution. Typing coverage varied by locus: 629-630 donors for A, B, C, DRB1 and DQB1; approximately 520 for DQA1; over 600 for DPA1; more than 450 for DPB1. Five DR-DQ haplotypes were treated as single units for association and clustering because of strong linkage in the cohort. On average, about 200,000 unique TCR beta nucleotide sequences were sequenced per donor among about 400 genotyped donors of the cohort, with roughly 18% of those sequences being non-productive. What the authors observed across the whole study: In this cohort, only TCR beta chains were sequenced, and detectable features were limited by the absence of alpha or paired-chain data. A later analysis found that TCR association rates varied across HLA loci, with DRB1 alleles showing the most associated TCRs and HLA-C alleles the fewest. A later analysis associated 17,000 or so TCR beta sequences with specific HLA alleles at a false discovery rate of 0.05. An earlier analysis of approximately 530 of the donors showed that most TCR beta V segments appeared in productive rearrangements either about 87% or about 30% of the time, which broadly matched IMGT annotations. According to a later analysis, parvovirus B19, influenza, CMV and Epstein-Barr virus appeared linked to several top co-occurrence clusters. Because counts were too low, about 18 rarely observed V segments, including chromosome 9 orphons, were excluded from the earlier analysis of around 590 of the donors. Presence/absence analyses assumed roughly uniform sequencing depth across donors, an assumption that may not hold. Linkage disequilibrium might explain the correlated functional status among segregating V segments, but an unknown experimental factor could not be excluded. The authors suggested that the approach could potentially be extended to other disease states and immunological phenotypes. In a later genetic analysis, a missense DCLRE1C variant was associated with V-gene and J-gene trimming of TCR beta chains, and the association was replicated in an independent cohort. Cytomegalovirus status was reported to be diagnosed by the classifier with high specificity and sensitivity in both the original and validation cohorts. A later genetic analysis reported fewer N-insertions in productive TCRs among donors in an Asian-associated ancestry cluster than the roughly 670-donor mean. The study gave a list of some 150 TCR beta chains associated with cytomegalovirus. In a later analysis, most CMV-associated TCR beta chains were found to appear HLA-restricted, with HLA associations seemingly driven largely by CMV exposure. A further reported finding was that TCR beta sequences accurately predicted the HLA-A and HLA-B alleles for most subjects in the first cohort. In a later analysis, HLA-associated TCR beta chains showed more clonal expansion and lower generation probabilities than non-associated chains that were equally common. For the cohort, immune exposure information was limited to CMV serostatus. A group of highly shared sequence variants was considered likely to be a technical artifact of the sequencing pipeline. Because HLA typing was missing for some donors at each locus, association tests included only the typed subset. In vitro tests confirmed that a few of the cytomegalovirus-associated TCR beta chains recognize cytomegalovirus antigens. Some IMGT-functional V segments, including TRBV6-2 and TRBV6-3, could not be told apart with the 87-base-pair reads, so those segments were excluded. Assigning TCR associations to individual alleles was difficult when HLA alleles, especially DR and DQ, strongly co-occurred. While some public TCRs were present in many individuals, most TCR sequences turned up only very rarely across donors.

The method was the immunoSEQ multiplex PCR assay. The multiplex PCR relied on a mix of 60 forward primers for TCR Vbeta segments and 13 reverse primers for TCR Jbeta segments. The CDR3 region of rearranged TCR beta genes was amplified from genomic DNA by a multiplex PCR assay. The amplified TCR beta libraries were sequenced on the Illumina HiSeq System as 87-base-pair reads. The published analysis was carried out like this. Across the roughly 670 repertoires, a later analysis counted 80 million or so unique TCR beta chains, roughly 11 million of which were shared by at least two donors. Raw reads were error-corrected and collapsed into unique sequences by a nearest-neighbor algorithm in which closely related sequences were merged to remove PCR and sequencing errors. V, D and J gene segments were assigned by aligning CDR3 sequences to IMGT reference sequences. For a sequence to be retained, a match of at least six nucleotides was required to both a V gene segment and a J gene segment. Rearrangements were called productive when the CDR3 lacked stop codons and stayed in frame with V and J; all others were non-productive. Following IMGT convention, CDR3 was defined as the stretch from the second conserved V-encoded cysteine to the conserved J-encoded phenylalanine. Sequences without an unambiguous match to a single V gene segment were excluded from the earlier analysis of a few hundred of the donors. An earlier analysis of over 450 of the donors classified V segments as functional when productive rearrangements were above 56.7% and as segregating when the standard deviation between donors was above 5%. A statistical classification framework was built to diagnose cytomegalovirus status from the catalog of TCR beta chain sequences. V and J gene assignment, in a later analysis, came from comparing TCR nucleotide sequences with IMGT/GENE-DB human TR gene sequences. The TCRdist pipeline was used in a later analysis to assign CDR3 sequences and most-parsimonious VDJ recombination scenarios. In a later analysis, every TCR beta chain was defined by the combination of its CDR3 amino acid sequence and its V-gene family, and reads without a unique V-gene family were dropped. A later analysis removed roughly 590 highly shared, low-generation-probability nucleotide sequences to deal with suspected cross-contamination and a sequencing artifact. In a later analysis, a clonal expansion index for each public chain was calculated from normalized within-repertoire ranks of inferred template counts. In a later analysis, generation probabilities were computed using a VDJ recombination model fitted to out-of-frame rearrangements, and the results were checked against IGoR. In a later analysis, TCR-TCR, TCR-HLA and TCR-CMV co-occurrence was scored with hypergeometric tests, and a repertoire-size bias correction was applied to TCR pairs. A later analysis estimated false discovery rates by permuting HLA or CMV assignments 20 times. In a later analysis, co-occurring TCRs were grouped using DBSCAN, with TCRdist sequence similarity added in when clustering inside HLA-allele-positive subsets. Repertoires with fewer than 30,000 or more than 120,000 public chains, plus five repertoires with anomalous nucleotide sharing, were excluded from co-occurrence clustering. The table comes from immuneACCESS by way of TCRdb, which keeps in-frame sequences with V and J called. Part of the clones is missing from these tables; in studies checked, under half for an unresolved V gene and the rest for unknown reasons. V and J calls and clone size are given by that table; D and trimming were obtained from the DNA. The sample data list about 140,000 clones, and approximately 85% of these were observed just once. Roughly 8.2% of the sample rests with the top ten.

The cohort comprised fewer than 750 healthy bone marrow donors. All cohort members were sampled while nominally healthy, although unrecorded immune exposures were likely present. The donor tested CMV seropositive, placing the donor among the 250 to 350 seropositive members of the cohort. A peripheral blood sample was collected from each donor, and TCR beta sequencing was performed on peripheral blood mononuclear cells. Genomic DNA was extracted from the blood cell samples with the Qiagen DNeasy Blood Extraction Kit. This TCR derives from a woman aged 50 to 65 in good health and CMV-seropositive. Rearrangement joined TRBV7-9 to TRBJ1-2; TRBD1 is possibly the D segment (5 matching bases). Sequenced: PBMCs. The DNA reads TGTGCCAGCAGTATCCTCAAGAAGACAGTCATATACCGTGCTGGTGGCTACACCTTC. This translates into CASSILKKTVIYRAGGYTF.